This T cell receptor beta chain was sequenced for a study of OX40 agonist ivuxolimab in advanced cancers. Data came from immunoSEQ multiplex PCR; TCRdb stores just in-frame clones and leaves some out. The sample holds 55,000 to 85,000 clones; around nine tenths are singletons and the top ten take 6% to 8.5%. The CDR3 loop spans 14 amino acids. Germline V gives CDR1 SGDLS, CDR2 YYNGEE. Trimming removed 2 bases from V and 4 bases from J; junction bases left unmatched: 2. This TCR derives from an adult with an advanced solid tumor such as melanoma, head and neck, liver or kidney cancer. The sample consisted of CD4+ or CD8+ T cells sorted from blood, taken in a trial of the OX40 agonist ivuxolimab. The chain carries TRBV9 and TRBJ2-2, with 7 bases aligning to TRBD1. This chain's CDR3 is CASSVSGGTGELFF. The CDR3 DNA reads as TGTGCCAGCAGCGTGTCAGGGGGCACCGGGGAGCTGTTTTTT.